This TCR beta chain was sequenced during a study of shared clonotypes between healthy human individuals. The CDR3 has 18 residues. Losses at the gene ends were 4 bases for V and 1 base for J; bases not matched to a gene: 8. Germline CDR1 reads KGHSH; CDR2 reads LQKENI. Some clones are missing from TCRdb's copy, which holds only in-frame ones; the method was immunoSEQ multiplex PCR. Here the sample spans fewer than 400,000 clones, 74% being singletons. The sample taken for sequencing was memory CD4+ T cells sorted from blood. Subset meaning: CD45RA-negative fraction. This chain links TRBV18 with TRBJ2-3, with 13 bases lining up with TRBD2. The source is a man aged 25 to 45 in good health. CDR3 protein: CASSLRTSGGTRTDTQYF. The CDR3 bases are TGTGCCAGCTCACTTAGGACTAGCGGGGGCACACGCACAGATACGCAGTATTTT.